This T cell receptor (beta chain) was recorded in a study of CD8+ T cells in alopecia areata. Documented treatment: oral pan-JAK inhibitor, 5-10 mg twice daily. V was shortened by 5 bases and J by 3 bases, with 5 bases between the two germline ends. The length of the CDR3 is 13 residues. Germline V gene data show CDR1 as SGHDN and CDR2 as FVKESK. Isolated RNA was reverse transcribed into cDNA used as the sequencing template. Libraries were prepared by immunoSEQ multiplex PCR; TCRdb keeps only in-frame clonotypes and omits some of them. The data hold 200,000 to 250,000 clones, with roughly two fifths observed a single time. This clone was picked up a small number of times.

The clonotype originates from a human donor with alopecia areata. The chain carries TRBV14 and TRBJ2-6; D unresolved. Sequences were derived from CD4+ T cells sorted from blood, sampled around week 31, from a patient treated with tofacitinib. In DNA form, the CDR3 reads TGTGCCAGCAGCTACCTTGGGGCCAACGTCCTGACTTTC. It codes for CASSYLGANVLTF.